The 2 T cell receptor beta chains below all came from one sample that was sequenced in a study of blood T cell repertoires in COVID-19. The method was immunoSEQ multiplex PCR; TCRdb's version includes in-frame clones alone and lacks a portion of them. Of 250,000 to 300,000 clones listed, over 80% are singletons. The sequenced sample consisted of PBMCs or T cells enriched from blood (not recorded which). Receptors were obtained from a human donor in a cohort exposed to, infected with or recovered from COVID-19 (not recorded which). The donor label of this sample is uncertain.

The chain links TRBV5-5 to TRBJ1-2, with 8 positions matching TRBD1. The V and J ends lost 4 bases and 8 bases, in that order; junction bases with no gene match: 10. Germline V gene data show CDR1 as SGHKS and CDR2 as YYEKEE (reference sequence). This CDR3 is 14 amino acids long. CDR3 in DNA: TGTGCCAGCAGCCGAGGACAGGGTGCAATCGGCTACACCTTC. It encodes CASSRGQGAIGYTF. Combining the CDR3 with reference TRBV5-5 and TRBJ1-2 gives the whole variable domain DAGVTQSPTHLIKTRGQQVTLRCSPISGHKSVSWYQQVLGQGPQFIFQYYEKEERGRGNFPDRFSARQFPNYSSELNVNALLLGDSALYLCASSRGQGAIGYTFGSGTRLTVV.

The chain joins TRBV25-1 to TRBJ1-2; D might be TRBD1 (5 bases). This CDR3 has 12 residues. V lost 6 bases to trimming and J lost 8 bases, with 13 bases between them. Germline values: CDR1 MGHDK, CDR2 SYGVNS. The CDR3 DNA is TGTGCCAGCAGCTACAGGAGCGGGGGCTACACCTTC. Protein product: CASSYRSGGYTF.